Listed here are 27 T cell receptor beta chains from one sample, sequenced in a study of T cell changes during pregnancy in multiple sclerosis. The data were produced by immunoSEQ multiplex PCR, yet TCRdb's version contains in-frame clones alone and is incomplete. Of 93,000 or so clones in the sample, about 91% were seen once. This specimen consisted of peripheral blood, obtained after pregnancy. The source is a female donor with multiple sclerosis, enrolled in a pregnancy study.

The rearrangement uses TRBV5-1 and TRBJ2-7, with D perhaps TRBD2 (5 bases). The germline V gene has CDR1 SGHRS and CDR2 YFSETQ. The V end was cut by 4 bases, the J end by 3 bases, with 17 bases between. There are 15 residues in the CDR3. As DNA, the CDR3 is TGCGCCAGCAGCAAAAGCGTAAACGGGGTCTACGAGCAGTACTTC. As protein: CASSKSVNGVYEQYF.

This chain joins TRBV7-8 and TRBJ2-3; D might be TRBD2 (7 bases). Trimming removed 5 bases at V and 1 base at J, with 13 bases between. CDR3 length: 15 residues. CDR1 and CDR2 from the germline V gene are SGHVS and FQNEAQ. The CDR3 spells CASSRRGGRTDTQYF. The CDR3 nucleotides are TGTGCCAGCAGCCGGAGGGGGGGGCGCACAGATACGCAGTATTTT.

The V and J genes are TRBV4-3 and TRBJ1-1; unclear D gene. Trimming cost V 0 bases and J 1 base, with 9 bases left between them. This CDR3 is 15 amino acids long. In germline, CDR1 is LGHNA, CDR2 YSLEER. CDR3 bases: TGCGCCAGCAGCCAAGATCTCGCAGGGAACACTGAAGCTTTCTTT. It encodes CASSQDLAGNTEAFF.

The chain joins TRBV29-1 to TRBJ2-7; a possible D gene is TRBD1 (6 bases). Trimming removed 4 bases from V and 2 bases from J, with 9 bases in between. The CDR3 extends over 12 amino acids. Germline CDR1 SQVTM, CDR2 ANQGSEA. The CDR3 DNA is TGCAGCGTTGGACAGGCAACCTACGAGCAGTACTTC. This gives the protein CSVGQATYEQYF.

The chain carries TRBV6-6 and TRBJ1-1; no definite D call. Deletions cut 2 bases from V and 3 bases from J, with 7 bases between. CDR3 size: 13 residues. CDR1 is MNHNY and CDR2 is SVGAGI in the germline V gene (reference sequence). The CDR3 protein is CASSYEGYTEAFF. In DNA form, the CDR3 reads TGTGCCAGCAGTTACGAGGGCTACACTGAAGCTTTCTTT.

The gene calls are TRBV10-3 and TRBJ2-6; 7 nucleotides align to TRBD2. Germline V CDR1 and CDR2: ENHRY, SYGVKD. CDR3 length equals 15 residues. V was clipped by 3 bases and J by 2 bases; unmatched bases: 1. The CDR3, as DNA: TGTGCCATCAGTGAAGGGAGGGCTGGGGCCAACGTCCTGACTTTC. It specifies CAISEGRAGANVLTF.

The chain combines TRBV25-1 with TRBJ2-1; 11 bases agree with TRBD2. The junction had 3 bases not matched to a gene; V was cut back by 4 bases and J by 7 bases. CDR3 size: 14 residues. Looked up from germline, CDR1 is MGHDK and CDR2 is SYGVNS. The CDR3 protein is CASSVAGGRNEQFF. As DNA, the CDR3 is TGTGCCAGCAGTGTAGCGGGAGGGCGGAATGAGCAGTTCTTC. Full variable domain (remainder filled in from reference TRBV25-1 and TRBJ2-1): EADIYQTPRYLVIGTGKKITLECSQTMGHDKMYWYQQDPGMELHLIHYSYGVNSTEKGDLSSESTVSRIRTEHFPLTLESARPSHTSQYLCASSVAGGRNEQFFGPGTRLTVL.

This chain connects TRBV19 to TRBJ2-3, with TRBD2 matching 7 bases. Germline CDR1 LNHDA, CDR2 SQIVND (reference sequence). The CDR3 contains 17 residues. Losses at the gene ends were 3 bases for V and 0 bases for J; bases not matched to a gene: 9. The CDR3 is CASSILGGSRSTDTQYF. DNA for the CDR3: TGTGCCAGTAGTATTCTCGGCGGGAGTAGGAGCACAGATACGCAGTATTTT.

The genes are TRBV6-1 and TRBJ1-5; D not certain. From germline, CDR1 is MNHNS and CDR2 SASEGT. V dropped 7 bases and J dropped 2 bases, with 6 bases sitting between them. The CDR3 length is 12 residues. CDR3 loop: CASMRGNQPQHF. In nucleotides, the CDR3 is TGTGCCAGCATGAGGGGCAATCAGCCCCAGCATTTT.

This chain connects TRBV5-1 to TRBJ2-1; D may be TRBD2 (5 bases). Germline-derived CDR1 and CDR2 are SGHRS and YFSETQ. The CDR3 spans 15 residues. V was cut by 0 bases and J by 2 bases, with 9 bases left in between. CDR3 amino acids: CASSLEGGTYNEQFF. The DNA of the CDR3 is TGCGCCAGCAGCTTGGAAGGAGGAACCTACAATGAGCAGTTCTTC.

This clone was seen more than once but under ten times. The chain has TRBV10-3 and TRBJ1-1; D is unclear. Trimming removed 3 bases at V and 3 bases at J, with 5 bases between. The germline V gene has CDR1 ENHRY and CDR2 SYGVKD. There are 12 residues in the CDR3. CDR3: CAISDSYTEAFF. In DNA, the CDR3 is TGTGCCATCAGTGACAGTTACACTGAAGCTTTCTTT.

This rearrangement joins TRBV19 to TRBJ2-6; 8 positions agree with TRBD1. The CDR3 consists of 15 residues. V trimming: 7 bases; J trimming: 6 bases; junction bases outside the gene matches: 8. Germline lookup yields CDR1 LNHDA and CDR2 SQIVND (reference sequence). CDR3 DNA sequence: TGTGCCAGTACGTTGAGGACAGGGACGGCCAACGTCCTGACTTTC. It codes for CASTLRTGTANVLTF. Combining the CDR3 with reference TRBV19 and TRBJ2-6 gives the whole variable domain DGGITQSPKYLFRKEGQNVTLSCEQNLNHDAMYWYRQDPGQGLRLIYYSQIVNDFQKGDIAEGYSVSREKKESFPLTVTSAQKNPTAFYLCASTLRTGTANVLTFGAGSRLTVL.

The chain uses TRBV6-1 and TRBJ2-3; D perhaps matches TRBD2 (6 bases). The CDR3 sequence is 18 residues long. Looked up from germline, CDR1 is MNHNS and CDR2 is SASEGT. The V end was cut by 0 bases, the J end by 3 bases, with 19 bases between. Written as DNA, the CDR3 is TGTGCCAGCAGTGAAGCTCGGGGTTGGGGTCGGGGGACAGATACGCAGTATTTT. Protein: CASSEARGWGRGTDTQYF.

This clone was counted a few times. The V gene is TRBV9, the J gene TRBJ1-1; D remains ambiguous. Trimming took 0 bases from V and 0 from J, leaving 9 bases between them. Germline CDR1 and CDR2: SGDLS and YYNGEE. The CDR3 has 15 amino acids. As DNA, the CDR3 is TGTGCCAGCAGCGTAGTCGGGGTGGTGAACACTGAAGCTTTCTTT. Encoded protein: CASSVVGVVNTEAFF.

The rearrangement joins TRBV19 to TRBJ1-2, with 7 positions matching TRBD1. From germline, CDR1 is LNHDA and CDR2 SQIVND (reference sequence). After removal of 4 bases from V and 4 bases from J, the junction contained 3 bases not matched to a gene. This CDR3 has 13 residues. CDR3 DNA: TGTGCCAGTAGTAAGGGGACAGTCTATGGCTACACCTTC. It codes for CASSKGTVYGYTF.

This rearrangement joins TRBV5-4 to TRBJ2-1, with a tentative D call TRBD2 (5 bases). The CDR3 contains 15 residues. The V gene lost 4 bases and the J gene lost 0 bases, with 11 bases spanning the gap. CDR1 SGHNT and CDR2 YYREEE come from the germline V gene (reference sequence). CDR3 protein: CASSPPGSSYNEQFF. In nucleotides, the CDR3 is TGTGCCAGCAGCCCGCCGGGGAGCTCCTACAATGAGCAGTTCTTC. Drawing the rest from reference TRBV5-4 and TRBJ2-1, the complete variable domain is ETGVTQSPTHLIKTRGQQVTLRCSSQSGHNTVSWYQQALGQGPQFIFQYYREEENGRGNFPPRFSGLQFPNYSSELNVNALELDDSALYLCASSPPGSSYNEQFFGPGTRLTVL.

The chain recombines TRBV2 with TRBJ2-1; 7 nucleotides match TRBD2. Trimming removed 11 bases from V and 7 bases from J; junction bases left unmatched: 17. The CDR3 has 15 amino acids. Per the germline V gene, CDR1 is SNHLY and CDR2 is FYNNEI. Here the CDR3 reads CAGGFSGRAVNEQFF. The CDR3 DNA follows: TGTGCCGGAGGCTTTTCGGGGAGGGCTGTGAATGAGCAGTTCTTC.

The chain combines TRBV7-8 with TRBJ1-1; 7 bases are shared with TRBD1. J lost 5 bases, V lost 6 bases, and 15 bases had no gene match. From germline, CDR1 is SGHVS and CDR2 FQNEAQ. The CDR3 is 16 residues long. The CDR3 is CASRHPPRTGDTEAFF. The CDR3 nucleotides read TGTGCCAGCAGGCATCCTCCCCGGACAGGCGATACTGAAGCTTTCTTT.

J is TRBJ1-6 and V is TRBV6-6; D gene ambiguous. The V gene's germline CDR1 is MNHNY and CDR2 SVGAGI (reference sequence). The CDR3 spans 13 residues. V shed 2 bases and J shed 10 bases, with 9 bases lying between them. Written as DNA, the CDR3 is TGTGCCAGCAGTTACGGTACGGGGTCACCCCTCCACTTT. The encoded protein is CASSYGTGSPLHF.

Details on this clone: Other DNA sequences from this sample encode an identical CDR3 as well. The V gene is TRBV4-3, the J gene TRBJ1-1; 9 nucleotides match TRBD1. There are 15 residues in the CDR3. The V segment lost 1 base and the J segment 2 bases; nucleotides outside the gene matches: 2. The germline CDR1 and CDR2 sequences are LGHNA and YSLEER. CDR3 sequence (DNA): TGCGCCAGCAGCCAAGTGACAGGGGGAAACACTGAAGCTTTCTTT. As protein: CASSQVTGGNTEAFF.

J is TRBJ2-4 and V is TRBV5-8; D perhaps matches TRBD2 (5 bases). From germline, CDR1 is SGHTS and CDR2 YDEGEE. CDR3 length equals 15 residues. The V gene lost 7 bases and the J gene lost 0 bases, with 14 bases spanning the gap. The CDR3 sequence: CASGTGVLAKNIQYF. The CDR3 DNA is TGTGCCAGCGGTACCGGGGTATTAGCCAAAAACATTCAGTACTTC.

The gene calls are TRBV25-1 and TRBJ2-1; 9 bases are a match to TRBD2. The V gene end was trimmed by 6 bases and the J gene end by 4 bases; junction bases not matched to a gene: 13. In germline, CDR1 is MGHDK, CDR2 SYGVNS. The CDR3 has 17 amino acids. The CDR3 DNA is TGTGCCAGCAGGGCCGACCTCCTGACTAGCGGATACAATGAGCAGTTCTTC. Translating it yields CASRADLLTSGYNEQFF.

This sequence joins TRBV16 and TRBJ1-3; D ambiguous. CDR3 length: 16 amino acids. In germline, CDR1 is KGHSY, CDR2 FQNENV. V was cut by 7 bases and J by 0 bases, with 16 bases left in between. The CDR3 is CASTRQGTRSGNTIYF. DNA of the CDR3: TGTGCCAGCACCCGACAAGGCACCCGCTCTGGAAACACCATATATTTT.

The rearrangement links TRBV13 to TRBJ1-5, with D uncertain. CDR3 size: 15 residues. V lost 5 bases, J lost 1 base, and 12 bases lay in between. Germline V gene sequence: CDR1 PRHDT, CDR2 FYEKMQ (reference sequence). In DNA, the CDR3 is TGTGCCAGCAGCGCCAGACAACCGAGCAATCAGCCCCAGCATTTT. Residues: CASSARQPSNQPQHF.

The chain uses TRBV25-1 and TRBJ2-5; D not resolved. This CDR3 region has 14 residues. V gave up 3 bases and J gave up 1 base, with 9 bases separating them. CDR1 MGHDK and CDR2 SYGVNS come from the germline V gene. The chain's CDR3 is CASSEPGPQETQYF. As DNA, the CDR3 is TGTGCCAGCAGTGAGCCAGGCCCCCAAGAGACCCAGTACTTC. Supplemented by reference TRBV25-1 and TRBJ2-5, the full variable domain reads EADIYQTPRYLVIGTGKKITLECSQTMGHDKMYWYQQDPGMELHLIHYSYGVNSTEKGDLSSESTVSRIRTEHFPLTLESARPSHTSQYLCASSEPGPQETQYFGPGTRLLVL.

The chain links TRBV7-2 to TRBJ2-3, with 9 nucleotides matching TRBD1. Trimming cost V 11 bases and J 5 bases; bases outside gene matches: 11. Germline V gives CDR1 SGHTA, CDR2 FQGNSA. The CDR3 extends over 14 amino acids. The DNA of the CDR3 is TGTGCCGGCGGATCACAGGGGGCGAGAGATACGCAGTATTTT. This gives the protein CAGGSQGARDTQYF.

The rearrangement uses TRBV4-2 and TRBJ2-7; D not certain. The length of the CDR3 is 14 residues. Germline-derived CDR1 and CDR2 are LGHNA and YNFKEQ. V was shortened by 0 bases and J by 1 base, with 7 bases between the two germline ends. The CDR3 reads CASSQDIQSYEQYF. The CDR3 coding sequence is TGTGCCAGCAGCCAAGATATACAGTCCTACGAGCAGTACTTC.